One and the same sample provided the 19 T cell receptor beta chains below, sequenced in a study of T cells in Graves' hyperthyroidism and ophthalmopathy. The source material, RNA transcripts, was used to amplify TCR beta CDR3 regions. A set of HTBI primers served as the primers for a first-round RT-PCR of the TCR CDR3. TCRdb fed the multiplex PCR reads into MiXCR, producing one record per CDR3 protein. The sample yields about 720,000 distinct CDR3 sequences, 18% seen once. Specimen: blood. The receptors here all came from a woman aged 50 to 60 with Graves' hyperthyroidism that later progressed to Graves' ophthalmopathy.

The chain combines TRBV3-1 with TRBJ1-3; D remains unclear. The CDR3 has 13 residues. Between the trimmed V and J ends, which lost 4 bases and 2 bases, there was a span of 6 bases. Germline-derived CDR1 and CDR2 are LGHDT and YNNKEL (reference sequence). The CDR3 DNA reads as TGTGCCAGCAGCCTATCGACTGGAAACACCATATATTTT. Translated: CASSLSTGNTIYF.

This clonotype was observed a single time. The chain is built from TRBV5-5 and TRBJ1-4, with D possibly being TRBD1 (6 bases). This CDR3 comprises 15 residues. The V gene's germline CDR1 is SGHKS and CDR2 YYEKEE (reference sequence). Trimming took off 0 bases at V and 6 bases at J, with 12 bases between the two ends. CDR3 sequence (DNA): TGTGCCAGCAGCTTGGTGGGGGCCTCCGATGAAAAACTGTTTTTT. This codes for CASSLVGASDEKLFF.

There are a few counts of this clonotype. The chain uses TRBV10-3 and TRBJ1-1; 7 positions match TRBD1. The CDR3 is 13 amino acids. With 7 bases clipped from V and 5 bases from J, the junction kept 7 bases outside the gene matches. CDR1 is ENHRY and CDR2 is SYGVKD in the germline V gene. CDR3: CAITTGDRTEAFF. In DNA form, the CDR3 reads TGTGCCATCACCACAGGGGATCGGACTGAAGCTTTCTTT.

At least ten counts were recorded for this clonotype. CDR3 DNA: TGTGCCAGCAGAAAACAGGGGGCTGGAAACACCATATATTTT. Its protein product is CASRKQGAGNTIYF. The chain links TRBV2 to TRBJ1-3; 8 bases are a match to TRBD1. The germline gives CDR1 SNHLY, CDR2 FYNNEI. V lost 6 bases, J lost 2 bases, and 3 bases stayed unmatched. This CDR3 comprises 14 residues. The variable domain in full, with the rest retrieved from reference TRBV2 and TRBJ1-3, is EPEVTQTPSHQVTQMGQEVILRCVPISNHLYFYWYRQILGQKVEFLVSFYNNEISEKSEIFDDQFSVERPDGSNFTLKIRSTKLEDSAMYFCASRKQGAGNTIYFGEGSWLTVV.

This clonotype was counted at least ten times. The rearrangement links TRBV15 to TRBJ2-3; D possibly matches TRBD1 or TRBD2 (6 bases each). The CDR3 runs to 16 residues. The germline gives CDR1 LNHNV, CDR2 YYDKDF (reference sequence). Trimming stripped 2 bases from V and 0 bases from J, with 12 bases between. The CDR3 sequence is CATSRRRGTSTDTQYF. CDR3 DNA sequence: TGTGCCACCAGCAGACGACGGGGGACAAGCACAGATACGCAGTATTTT.

The rearrangement joins TRBV12-3 or TRBV12-4 to TRBJ1-4; D not certain. V was shortened by 5 bases and J by 7 bases, with 14 bases between the two germline ends. The length of the CDR3 is 14 residues. The CDR3 DNA reads as TGTGCCAGCAGTAACCGGGAGCCGAGTGAAAAACTGTTTTTT. As protein: CASSNREPSEKLFF.

This sequence joins TRBV3-1 and TRBJ1-5; no reliable D call. The length of the CDR3 is 13 residues. Germline assignment: CDR1 LGHDT and CDR2 YNNKEL (reference sequence). Trimming shortened V by 3 bases and J by 7 bases, and 10 bases separated the two germline ends. The CDR3 DNA sequence: TGTGCCAGCAGCCAGGAAGCAGACCAGCCCCAGCATTTT. The encoded protein is CASSQEADQPQHF.

This clonotype turned up a few times. The chain uses TRBV5-1 and TRBJ1-6, with a weak D call TRBD1 (6 bases). This CDR3 spans 15 amino acids. Looked up from germline, CDR1 is SGHRS and CDR2 is YFSETQ. The V and J ends lost 7 bases and 9 bases respectively, with 20 bases between them. As DNA, the CDR3 is TGCGCCAGCCGCCCTGGGGGGACAAAAGGTTCACCCCTCCACTTT. Protein: CASRPGGTKGSPLHF.

V gene TRBV19 combines with J gene TRBJ1-5, with a weak D call TRBD1 (5 bases). The length of the CDR3 is 17 residues. The V gene lost 1 base and the J gene lost 5 bases, with 18 bases spanning the gap. Germline CDR1 is LNHDA and CDR2 is SQIVND (reference sequence). Here the CDR3 reads CASSIGRTGQPHQPQHF. The CDR3 region has the DNA TGTGCCAGTAGTATAGGTAGAACGGGGCAGCCTCATCAGCCCCAGCATTTT.

This clonotype was recorded at least ten times. This sequence joins TRBV5-1 and TRBJ2-1; a weak D match, TRBD2 (6 bases). Germline V gene sequence: CDR1 SGHRS, CDR2 YFSETQ. Trimming cost V 0 bases and J 0 bases, with 10 bases left between them. The CDR3 is 16 residues long. Here the CDR3 DNA reads TGCGCCAGCAGCTTGGTAGCGGCCCTCTCCTACAATGAGCAGTTCTTC. Protein product: CASSLVAALSYNEQFF.

This clonotype has a count of ten or more. The chain combines TRBV11-2 with TRBJ2-7; D not certain. Trimming took off 3 bases at V and 2 bases at J, with 14 bases between the two ends. The CDR3 totals 15 residues. Germline values: CDR1 SGHAT, CDR2 FQNNGV. The DNA of the CDR3 is TGTGCCAGCAGCTTCCGAACCATAGGGACCTACGAGCAGTACTTC. This encodes CASSFRTIGTYEQYF.

Many counts were recorded for this clonotype. This CDR3 is CASSQLGKNTEAFF. DNA of the CDR3: TGTGCCAGCAGCCAGCTGGGGAAGAACACTGAAGCTTTCTTT. The chain uses TRBV4-2 and TRBJ1-1; no firm D call. The V and J ends lost 3 bases and 1 base respectively, with 9 bases between them. The length of the CDR3 is 14 residues. Germline V gene lookup returns CDR1 LGHNA and CDR2 YNFKEQ.

This clonotype was seen many times. The chain joins TRBV7-2 to TRBJ2-1; tentatively, D is TRBD1 or TRBD2 (5 bases each). The CDR3 sequence is 16 residues long. Germline V CDR1 and CDR2: SGHTA, FQGNSA. V shed 1 base and J shed 0 bases, with 10 bases lying between them. CDR3 region: CASSLVAGSSYNEQFF. The CDR3 DNA is TGTGCCAGCAGCTTAGTTGCAGGGAGCTCCTACAATGAGCAGTTCTTC.

At least ten counts were recorded for this clonotype. The rearrangement uses TRBV20-1 and TRBJ1-5; D is perhaps TRBD1 (6 bases). The germline CDR1 and CDR2 sequences are DFQATT and SNEGSKA (reference sequence). The length of the CDR3 is 17 residues. V gave up 3 bases and J gave up 1 base, with 19 bases separating them. CDR3: CSASPPQGILSNQPQHF. The CDR3 DNA follows: TGCAGTGCTAGCCCACCGCAGGGGATTCTGAGCAATCAGCCCCAGCATTTT.

Many counts were recorded for this clonotype. The CDR3 DNA follows: TGTGCCAGCAGCTTGGGTAGCCACGGCAATCAGCCCCAGCATTTT. Translation gives CASSLGSHGNQPQHF. V gene TRBV7-9 combines with J gene TRBJ1-5; D call uncertain. Germline V gene sequence: CDR1 SEHNR, CDR2 FQNEAQ (reference sequence). The CDR3 loop spans 15 amino acids. V shed 3 bases and J shed 2 bases, with 11 bases lying between them.

This clonotype was picked up a small number of times. V is TRBV3-1 and J is TRBJ2-1; D gene ambiguous. The V end was cut by 4 bases, the J end by 8 bases, with 15 bases between. The CDR3 contains 14 residues. CDR1 and CDR2 (germline): LGHDT, YNNKEL (reference sequence). The CDR3, as DNA: TGTGCCAGCAGCCTGAAGTCTGTAGTGGATGAGCAGTTCTTC. This gives the protein CASSLKSVVDEQFF.

V gene TRBV4-1 combines with J gene TRBJ2-1; 8 nucleotides align to TRBD2. Germline lookup yields CDR1 MGHRA and CDR2 YSYEKL. The CDR3 has 17 residues. J lost 3 bases, V lost 2 bases, and 9 bases had no gene match. CDR3 region: CASSQPQYSGDYNEQFF. In DNA, the CDR3 is TGCGCCAGCAGCCAACCCCAGTATAGCGGGGACTACAATGAGCAGTTCTTC.

This clonotype was counted only a few times. The gene calls are TRBV9 and TRBJ2-4, with D tentatively TRBD1 or TRBD2 (5 bases each). Trimming shortened V by 5 bases and J by 9 bases, and 18 bases separated the two germline ends. CDR3 length: 14 amino acids. The germline CDR1 and CDR2 sequences are SGDLS and YYNGEE. The CDR3 sequence: CASRPTVGRGIQYF. The DNA of the CDR3 is TGTGCCAGCAGGCCCACGGTGGGACGGGGCATTCAGTACTTC.

This clonotype occurred many times. This chain uses TRBV11-2 with TRBJ1-1; D is unresolved. The V gene lost 5 bases and the J gene lost 5 bases, with 9 bases spanning the gap. The CDR3 is 12 amino acids. The germline CDR1 and CDR2 sequences are SGHAT and FQNNGV. CDR3 in DNA: TGTGCCAGCAGCCCCGTTGGAACTGAAGCTTTCTTT. Its translation: CASSPVGTEAFF.